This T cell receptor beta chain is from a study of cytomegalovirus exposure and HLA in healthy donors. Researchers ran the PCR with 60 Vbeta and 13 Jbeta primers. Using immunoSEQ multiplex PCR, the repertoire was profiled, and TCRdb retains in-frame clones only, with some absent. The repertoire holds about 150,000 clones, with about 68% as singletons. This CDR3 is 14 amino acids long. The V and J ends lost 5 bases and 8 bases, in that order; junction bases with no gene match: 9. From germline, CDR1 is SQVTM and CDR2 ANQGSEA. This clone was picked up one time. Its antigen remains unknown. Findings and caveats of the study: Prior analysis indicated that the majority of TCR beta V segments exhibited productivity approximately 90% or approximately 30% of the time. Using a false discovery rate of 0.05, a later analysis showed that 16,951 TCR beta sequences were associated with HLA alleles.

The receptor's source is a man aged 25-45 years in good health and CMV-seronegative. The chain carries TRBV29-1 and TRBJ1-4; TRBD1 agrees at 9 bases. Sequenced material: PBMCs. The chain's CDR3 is CSVSPGTGREKLFF. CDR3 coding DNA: TGCAGCGTTTCCCCCGGGACAGGGAGAGAAAAACTGTTTTTT. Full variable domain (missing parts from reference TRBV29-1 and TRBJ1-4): SAVISQKPSRDICQRGTSLTIQCQVDSQVTMMFWYRQQPGQSLTLIATANQGSEATYESGFVIDKFPISRPNLTFSTLTVSNMSPEDSSIYLCSVSPGTGREKLFFGSGTQLSVL.